This entry lists 3 T cell receptor beta chains sequenced from one sample in a study of T cell clonality in common variable immunodeficiency. Repertoires were generated with immunoSEQ multiplex PCR, while TCRdb's copy carries only in-frame clones and drops some. The table lists under 40,000 clones, with no singletons. The study's findings and limits: Common variable immunodeficiency TCR beta sequences reportedly had fewer deletions and N-nucleotide insertions.

Their recognized antigens are unknown. Sequenced material: peripheral blood mononuclear cells. These receptors all come from a human donor with common variable immunodeficiency.

CDR3 DNA (partial): TGTGCCAGTAGTTTCTCCAGGGCGACAGGGGCCAACGTC. Translation: CASSFSRATGANV. The entire CDR3 protein is CASSFSRATGANVLTF. This chain links TRBV19 with TRBJ2-6; maybe TRBD1 (5 bases). The CDR3 extends 3 residues past the end of the read, so its final part is completed from the germline J gene. Germline V gene sequence: CDR1 LNHDA, CDR2 SQIVND (reference sequence). Trimming cost V 5 bases and J 4 bases, with 15 bases left between them. The CDR3 is made up of 16 amino acids.

This clone was seen a few times. The observed sequence ends 3 residues before the CDR3 terminus, with the missing tail filled in from the germline J gene. The gene calls are TRBV18 and TRBJ2-2; 8 bases are a match to TRBD1. V trimming: 4 bases; J trimming: 7 bases; junction bases outside the gene matches: 17. The germline V gene has CDR1 KGHSH and CDR2 LQKENI. This CDR3 spans 18 amino acids. CDR3 loop: CASSLILGQVGTGGELFF. The CDR3 DNA, read in part, is TGTGCCAGCTCACTTATACTGGGACAGGTGGGGACCGGCGGGGAG.

This clone was counted ten times or more. Read coverage stops 3 residues before the CDR3 terminus; the germline J gene supplies the remainder. The chain has TRBV20-1 and TRBJ2-1; 7 nucleotides align to TRBD1. CDR1 and CDR2 from the germline V gene are DFQATT and SNEGSKA (reference sequence). This CDR3 has 14 residues. Germline trimming cut 2 bases from V and 2 bases from J; bases unmatched to any gene: 3. The DNA read from the CDR3 is TGCAGTGCTAGACTGCAGGGGGCCTACAATGAG. Protein: CSARLQGAYNE. The whole CDR3 is CSARLQGAYNEQFF.